This T cell receptor beta chain was identified during a study of T cells in Graves' hyperthyroidism and ophthalmopathy. The CDR3 is made up of 16 amino acids. Germline-derived CDR1 and CDR2 are SGHDN and FVKESK. The ends lost 4 bases at V and 3 bases at J; junction bases unmatched: 4. Amplification yielded TCR beta CDR3 regions, with RNA transcripts as the source. HTBI primers were employed in a first-round RT-PCR of the TCR CDR3. MiXCR, applied by TCRdb to the multiplex PCR reads, yields one record per CDR3 protein. This table holds more than 450,000 distinct CDR3 sequences, less than 15% found once.

This clonotype was sampled from a woman aged 40 to 55 with Graves' hyperthyroidism. The sequenced sample was blood. The V and J genes are TRBV14 and TRBJ2-2; 11 bases align to TRBD1. The CDR3 nucleotides read TGTGCCAGCAGCCTTCGGACAGGGGGCGACACCGGGGAGCTGTTTTTT. This codes for CASSLRTGGDTGELFF.